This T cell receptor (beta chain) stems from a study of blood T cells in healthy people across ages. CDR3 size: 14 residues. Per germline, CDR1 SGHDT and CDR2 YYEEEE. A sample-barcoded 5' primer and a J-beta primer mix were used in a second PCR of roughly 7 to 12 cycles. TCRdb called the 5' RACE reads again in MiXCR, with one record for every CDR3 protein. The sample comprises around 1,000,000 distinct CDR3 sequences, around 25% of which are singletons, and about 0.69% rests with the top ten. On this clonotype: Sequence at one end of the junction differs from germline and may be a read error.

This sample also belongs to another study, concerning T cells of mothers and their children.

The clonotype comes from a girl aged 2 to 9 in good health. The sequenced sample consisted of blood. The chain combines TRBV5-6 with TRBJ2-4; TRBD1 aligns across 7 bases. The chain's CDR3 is CASSQTGTENTQYF. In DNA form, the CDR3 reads TGTGCCAGCAGCCAAACCGGGACAGAAAACACTCAGTACTTC.